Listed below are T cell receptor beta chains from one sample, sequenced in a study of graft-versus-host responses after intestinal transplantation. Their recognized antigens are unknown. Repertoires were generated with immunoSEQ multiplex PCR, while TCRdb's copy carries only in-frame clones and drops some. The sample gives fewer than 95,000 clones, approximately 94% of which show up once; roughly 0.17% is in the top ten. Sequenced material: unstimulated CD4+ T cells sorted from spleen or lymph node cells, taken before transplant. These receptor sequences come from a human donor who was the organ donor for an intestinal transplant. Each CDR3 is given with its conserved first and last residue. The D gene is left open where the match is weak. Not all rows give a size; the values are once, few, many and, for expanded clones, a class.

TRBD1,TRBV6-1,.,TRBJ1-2,TGTGCCAGCAGTACCCGGACAGGGGTCTATGGCTACACCTTC,CASSTRTGVYGYTF
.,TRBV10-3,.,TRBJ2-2,TGTGCCATCAAGAGGTCGGGAAAAGGGAACACCGGGGAGCTGTTTTTT,CAIKRSGKGNTGELFF
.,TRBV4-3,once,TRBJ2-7,TGCGCCAGCAGCCAAGAGTCGGCAAATTTGTATCCCTACGAGCAGTACTTC,CASSQESANLYPYEQYF
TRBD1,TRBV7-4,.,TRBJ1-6,TGTGCCAGCAGCTTCGATCGGGACAGGTTTTATTCACCCCTCCACTTT,CASSFDRDRFYSPLHF
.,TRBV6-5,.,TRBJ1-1,TGTGCCAGCGGGCAGGGAGCCCCTGAAGCTTTCTTT,CASGQGAPEAFF
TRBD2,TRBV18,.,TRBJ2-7,TGTGCCAGCTCACCGGACCCGGGACTAGGCCAATACGAGCAGTACTTC,CASSPDPGLGQYEQYF
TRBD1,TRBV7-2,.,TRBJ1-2,TGTGCCAGCAGCCGAGACAGGGGTTATGGCTACACCTTC,CASSRDRGYGYTF
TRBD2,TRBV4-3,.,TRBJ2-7,TGCGCCAGCAGCCAAGATGGACGGGGGGCCTACGAGCAGTACTTC,CASSQDGRGAYEQYF
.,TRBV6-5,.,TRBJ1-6,TGTGCCAGCAGTTACACCCTACGGGGGAATTCACCCCTCCACTTT,CASSYTLRGNSPLHF
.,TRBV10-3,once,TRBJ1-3,TGTGCCATCAGTGAGTCGTCGGGGGGGATAAATGGAAACACCATATATTTT,CAISESSGGINGNTIYF
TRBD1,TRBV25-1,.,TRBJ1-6,TGTGCCAGCACCAGGGGGAATTCACCCCTCCACTTT,CASTRGNSPLHF
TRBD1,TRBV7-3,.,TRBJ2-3,TGTGCCAGCAGCTTGGACAGGGCAGATACGCAGTATTTT,CASSLDRADTQYF
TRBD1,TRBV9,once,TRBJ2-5,TGTGCCAGCAGCGTAGAAGGACAGGGGGCGGAGACCCAGTACTTC,CASSVEGQGAETQYF
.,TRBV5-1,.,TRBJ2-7,TGCGCCAGCACCCCGACAGCTTCCACCTACGAGCAGTACTTC,CASTPTASTYEQYF
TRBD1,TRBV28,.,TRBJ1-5,TGTGCCAGCCGGGGGTCAACGGGACAGGGGATTCAGCCCCAGCATTTT,CASRGSTGQGIQPQHF
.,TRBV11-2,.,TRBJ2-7,TGTGCCAGCAGCTTAGATTCCCAGAGCTACGAGCAGTACTTC,CASSLDSQSYEQYF
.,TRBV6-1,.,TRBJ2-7,TGTGCCAGCAGTGAACGCTGGGGGCTGAGCTCCTACGAGCAGTACTTC,CASSERWGLSSYEQYF
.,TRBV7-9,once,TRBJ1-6,TGTGCCAGCAGCTTAGGGACAGTCTATAATTCACCCCTCCACTTT,CASSLGTVYNSPLHF
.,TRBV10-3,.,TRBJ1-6,TGTGCCATCAGATACCTCCGGGACACTACCTATAATTCACCCCTCCACTTT,CAIRYLRDTTYNSPLHF
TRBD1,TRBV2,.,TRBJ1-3,TGTGCCAGCAAAGGACAGGGAACTGGAAACACCATATATTTT,CASKGQGTGNTIYF
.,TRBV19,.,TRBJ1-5,TGTGCCAGTAGTTCTCTCCTCGGTAGCAATCAGCCCCAGCATTTT,CASSSLLGSNQPQHF
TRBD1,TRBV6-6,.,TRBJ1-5,TGTGCCAGCAGTTACTCGGGGACAGCCAATCAGCCCCAGCATTTT,CASSYSGTANQPQHF
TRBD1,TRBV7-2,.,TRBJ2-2,TGTGCCAGCAGCACCTGGACAGGGATGACCGGGGAGCTGTTTTTT,CASSTWTGMTGELFF
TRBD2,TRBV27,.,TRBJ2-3,TGTGCCAGCAGGACTTCCCTGACTAGCGGGGATTACACAGATACGCAGTATTTT,CASRTSLTSGDYTDTQYF
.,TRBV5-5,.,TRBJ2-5,TGTGCCAGCAGTACCATGGGGAGGAAACAAGAGACCCAGTACTTC,CASSTMGRKQETQYF
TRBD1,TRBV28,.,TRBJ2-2,TGTGCCAGCAGACAGACAGGGCACGGGGAGCTGTTTTTT,CASRQTGHGELFF
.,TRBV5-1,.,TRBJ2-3,TGCGCCAGCCGTCCGGGGTGGGTCACAGATACGCAGTATTTT,CASRPGWVTDTQYF
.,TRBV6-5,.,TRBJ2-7,TGTGCCAGCAGTGAAAATGGGCAGTTCTACGAGCAGTACTTC,CASSENGQFYEQYF
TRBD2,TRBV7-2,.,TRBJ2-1,TGTGCCAGCAGCTTATCCGGACTAGCGGGGTGGTCTGAGCAGTTCTTC,CASSLSGLAGWSEQFF
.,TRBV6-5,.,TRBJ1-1,TGTGCCAGCATCTCCAGGGAGGGAAAGGCTGAAGCTTTCTTT,CASISREGKAEAFF
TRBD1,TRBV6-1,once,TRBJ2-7,TGTGCCAGCAGCTCTACGGGACAGTACGAGCAGTACTTC,CASSSTGQYEQYF
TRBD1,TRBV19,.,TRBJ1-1,TGTGCCAGTAGTCCCAGGACAGGGGGCTCGGCTTACACTGAAGCTTTCTTT,CASSPRTGGSAYTEAFF
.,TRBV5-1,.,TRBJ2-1,TGCGCCAGCAGCTCAGGAGCCCCCAGGGATGAGCAGTTCTTC,CASSSGAPRDEQFF
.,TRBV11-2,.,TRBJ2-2,TGTGCCAGCAGCCTTACGACAGTTAACACCGGGGAGCTGTTTTTT,CASSLTTVNTGELFF
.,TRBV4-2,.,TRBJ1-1,TGTGCCAGCAGCCAAGATCCAAACAGGGACGAGGCTTTCTTT,CASSQDPNRDEAFF
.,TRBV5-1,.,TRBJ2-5,TGCGCCAGCAGCTTGGCCCCAGGGGCAGAGGAGACCCAGTACTTC,CASSLAPGAEETQYF
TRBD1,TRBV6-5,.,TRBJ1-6,TGTGCCAGCAGGCGCAGGACAGGAGGTGGTTCACCCCTCCACTTT,CASRRRTGGGSPLHF
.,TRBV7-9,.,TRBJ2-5,TGTGCCAGCAGCTTCACAGCCGAAGAGACCCAGTACTTC,CASSFTAEETQYF
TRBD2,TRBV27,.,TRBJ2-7,TGTGCCAGCAGTTTAACTAGCGGAGGCTCCTACGAGCAGTACTTC,CASSLTSGGSYEQYF